These T cell receptor beta chains were read from a single sample in a study. From the 5' RACE reads, TCRdb called clonotypes with MiXCR, one entry per CDR3 protein. The sample has some 8,700 distinct CDR3 sequences, 27% seen once. The sequenced sample consisted of naive CD4+ T cells sorted from a lymph node. The source of these receptors is a female donor with breast cancer. The CDR3 runs from the conserved cysteine through the conserved F or W. The D gene is left open where the match is weak. Clone sizes are given selectively: once, few, many, or a class where the clone is expanded.

V,D,size,length,J,DNA,CDR3
TRBV6-6,TRBD2,-,17,TRBJ2-5,TGTGCCAGCAGTGTTGGAGAGGTGGCGGGAGGCCAAGAGACCCAGTACTTC,CASSVGEVAGGQETQYF
TRBV7-3,-,-,14,TRBJ1-5,TGTGCCAGCAGCGAAAGGGCCGCCACAGATACGCAGCATTTT,CASSERAATDTQHF
TRBV4-2,-,-,16,TRBJ1-4,TGTGCCAGCAGCCAAGATGGAGCGGGAACTAATGAAAAACTGTTTTTT,CASSQDGAGTNEKLFF
TRBV12-3/TRBV12-4,-,many,14,TRBJ1-2,TGTGCCAGCAGTTCAACAGGGTGGGGGTATGGCTACACCTTC,CASSSTGWGYGYTF
TRBV21-1,-,many,19,TRBJ2-1,TGTGCCAGCAGCTTAACACGAGGGGACCCCCTGGGTTCGTTCGGTGAGCAGTTCTTC,CASSLTRGDPLGSFGEQFF
TRBV12-5,-,many,12,TRBJ1-1,TGTGCTAGTGCCCTCGGAGACACTGAAGCTTTCTTT,CASALGDTEAFF
TRBV18,-,-,13,TRBJ2-1,TGTGCCAGCTCACCGGACCTCTACAATGAGCAGTTCTTC,CASSPDLYNEQFF
TRBV5-1,-,many,15,TRBJ2-3,TGCGCCAGCAGCTACCTGGCGGAGATCACAGATACGCAGTATTTT,CASSYLAEITDTQYF
TRBV20-1,-,-,12,TRBJ1-5,TGCAGTGCTAGTCCAGCAGGGAGGCCCCAGCATTTT,CSASPAGRPQHF
TRBV28,TRBD1,medium-sized,13,TRBJ2-1,TGTGCCAGCCATCGGGACAGCTACAATGAGCAGTTCTTC,CASHRDSYNEQFF
TRBV5-4,-,few,14,TRBJ1-2,TGTGCCAGCAGCCGGGGGACCGATGACTATGGCTACACCTTC,CASSRGTDDYGYTF
TRBV5-1,TRBD1,-,14,TRBJ1-1,TGCGCCAGCAGCTTGGCAGGGGGAGGTACTGAAGCTTTCTTT,CASSLAGGGTEAFF
TRBV12-3/TRBV12-4,-,-,12,TRBJ1-5,TGTGCCAGCAGTTTTAGCAATCAGCCCCAGCATTTT,CASSFSNQPQHF
TRBV6-1,-,many,16,TRBJ2-1,TGTGCCAGCAGTGAAGCGAGGACAGTCGTTTTCAATGAGCAGTTCTTC,CASSEARTVVFNEQFF
TRBV9,-,many,13,TRBJ1-6,TGTGCCAGCAGCGCCACAGGGAATTCACCCCTCCACTTT,CASSATGNSPLHF
TRBV7-9,-,-,13,TRBJ2-1,TGTGCCAGCAGCGACTATTCCTACAATGAGCAGTTCTTC,CASSDYSYNEQFF
TRBV30,-,many,11,TRBJ1-2,TGTGCCTGGAGCCAACAGGGTTCCTGCACCTTC,CAWSQQGSCTF
TRBV7-2,TRBD2,medium-sized,16,TRBJ2-1,TGTGCCAGCAGCTTTACACGTGGTGGACTAGACAATGAGCAGTTCTTC,CASSFTRGGLDNEQFF
TRBV12-3/TRBV12-4,-,medium-sized,15,TRBJ1-5,TGTGCCAGCAGTTTATGGGGGGGGGGCAATCAGCCCCAGCATTTT,CASSLWGGGNQPQHF
TRBV6-6,-,few,14,TRBJ2-7,TGTGCCAGCGCTCCCGGCAGGAACGCCTACGAGCAGTACTTC,CASAPGRNAYEQYF
TRBV5-1,-,medium-sized,15,TRBJ2-1,TGCGCCAGCAGCTTGGCGGCAGGGTCCTACAATGAGCAGTTCTTC,CASSLAAGSYNEQFF
TRBV19,-,-,13,TRBJ2-5,TGTGCCAGTAGCCGACAGGGAGGCGAGACCCAGTACTTC,CASSRQGGETQYF
TRBV20-1,TRBD1,many,14,TRBJ1-5,TGCAGTGCAACCGGGACAGGGCAAGATCAGCCCCAGCATTTT,CSATGTGQDQPQHF
TRBV20-1,-,medium-sized,12,TRBJ1-2,TGCAGTGCTAGTACTGTGAACTATGGCTACACCTTC,CSASTVNYGYTF
TRBV18,TRBD1,medium-sized,16,TRBJ1-1,TGTGCCAGCTCACCCGGGACAGGTAAATGGGCGACTGAAGCTTTCTTT,CASSPGTGKWATEAFF
TRBV6-1,-,medium-sized,16,TRBJ2-1,TGTGCCAGCAGTTCCCAGTTCGGGCTGGCGTACAATGAGCAGTTCTTC,CASSSQFGLAYNEQFF
TRBV7-8,-,-,16,TRBJ1-1,TGTGCCAGCAGACTAGGGGACCTAAAGTGGGACACTGAAGCTTTCTTT,CASRLGDLKWDTEAFF
TRBV12-3/TRBV12-4,TRBD2,many,14,TRBJ2-3,TGTGCCAGCGGACCTAGCGGGAGCTCAGATACGCAGTATTTT,CASGPSGSSDTQYF
TRBV27,TRBD1,-,17,TRBJ1-3,TGTGCCAGCAGAAAGACCACACAGGGGGCGACTGGAAACACCATATATTTT,CASRKTTQGATGNTIYF
TRBV5-1,-,-,11,TRBJ1-1,TGCGCCAGCAGCCAGGGAACTGAAGCTTTCTTT,CASSQGTEAFF
TRBV6-1,-,medium-sized,16,TRBJ1-2,TGTGCCAGCACCCAAAGTGTGTGGACGGGCCCCTATGGCTACACCTTC,CASTQSVWTGPYGYTF
TRBV24-1,TRBD1,few,16,TRBJ1-5,TGTGCCACCAGTCGCAGTGGGACAGGAACGAATCAGCCCCAGCATTTT,CATSRSGTGTNQPQHF
TRBV20-1,TRBD2,-,15,TRBJ2-1,TGCAGTGCTAGAGAGGAGACTAGCGGTCACAATGAGCAGTTCTTC,CSAREETSGHNEQFF
TRBV4-1,-,few,17,TRBJ1-5,TGCGCCAGCAGCCAAGATCAAGACAGTTATAGCAATCAGCCCCAGCATTTT,CASSQDQDSYSNQPQHF
TRBV5-1,-,many,16,TRBJ1-1,TGCGCCAGCAGCCGGAACTCGGGGCAGGGAGGGACTGAAGCTTTCTTT,CASSRNSGQGGTEAFF
TRBV20-1,-,few,17,TRBJ2-5,TGCAGTGCTAGAGTGAGGGCTGAGCAAAGGGGAGGAGAGACCCAGTACTTC,CSARVRAEQRGGETQYF
TRBV4-1,-,medium-sized,15,TRBJ2-1,TGCGCCAGCAGCCAAGTCTCGCCACCCATATCCGAGCAGTTCTTC,CASSQVSPPISEQFF
TRBV12-3/TRBV12-4,-,medium-sized,14,TRBJ1-5,TGTGCCAGCAGTTTTCGGGGGACCAATCAGCCCCAGCATTTT,CASSFRGTNQPQHF
TRBV11-3,-,many,14,TRBJ2-7,TGTGCCAGCAGCCGAGGGCCCCTCTCCTACGAGCAGTACTTC,CASSRGPLSYEQYF
TRBV5-1,TRBD2,medium-sized,14,TRBJ2-1,TGCGCCAGCAGCCTCGGGACTACTTACAATGAGCAGTTCTTC,CASSLGTTYNEQFF
TRBV7-6,-,many,16,TRBJ2-7,TGTGCCAGCAGCTCCCTTCGCGGGCTAGGGACCTACGAGCAGTACTTC,CASSSLRGLGTYEQYF
TRBV15,TRBD1,medium-sized,16,TRBJ2-7,TGTGCCACCAGCGTCCGCGGGACAGGGGGCTTTTACGAGCAGTACTTC,CATSVRGTGGFYEQYF
TRBV18,-,medium-sized,18,TRBJ2-1,TGTGCCAGCTCACCACCGTGGGGGGCCGCGACAAATTCGGATGAGCAGTTCTTC,CASSPPWGAATNSDEQFF
TRBV7-9,-,-,16,TRBJ1-1,TGTGCCATCAGTGAGTCGCCGGTCTCGACCTACAATGAGCAGTTCTTT,CAISESPVSTYNEQFF
TRBV20-1,TRBD2,-,15,TRBJ2-1,TGCAGTGCTAGACCCAGGTATAGGCTAGCGGGTGCCCAGTCCTTC,CSARPRYRLAGAQSF
TRBV10-3,TRBD1,few,15,TRBJ2-5,TGTGCCATCAGTGAGAGGACAGGGGGACAAGAGACCCAGTACTTC,CAISERTGGQETQYF
TRBV2,-,many,14,TRBJ2-1,TGTGCCTGCCAGCGGACAGCTCAATACAATGAGCAGTTCTTC,CACQRTAQYNEQFF
TRBV5-4,-,-,13,TRBJ1-2,TGTGCCAGCAGCCCACCGGGGAACTATGGCTACACCTTC,CASSPPGNYGYTF
TRBV19,-,-,11,TRBJ2-2,TGTGCCAGTCGTCACACCGGGGAGCTGTTTTTT,CASRHTGELFF
TRBV20-1,-,medium-sized,14,TRBJ1-5,TGCAGTGCTAGAGCTGGGGGCGATGTTGAGCCCCAGCATTTT,CSARAGGDVEPQHF